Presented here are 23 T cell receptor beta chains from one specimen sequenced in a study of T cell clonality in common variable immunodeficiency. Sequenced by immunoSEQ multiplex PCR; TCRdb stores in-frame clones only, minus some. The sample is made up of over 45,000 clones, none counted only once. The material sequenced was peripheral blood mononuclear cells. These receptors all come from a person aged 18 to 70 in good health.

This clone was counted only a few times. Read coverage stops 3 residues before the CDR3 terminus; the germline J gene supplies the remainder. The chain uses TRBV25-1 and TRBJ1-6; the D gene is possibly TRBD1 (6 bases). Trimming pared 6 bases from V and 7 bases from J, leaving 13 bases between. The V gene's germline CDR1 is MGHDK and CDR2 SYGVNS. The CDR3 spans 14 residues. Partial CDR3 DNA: TGTGCCAGCAGCGTAACAGGGATGAATTCACCC. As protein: CASSVTGMNSP. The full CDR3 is CASSVTGMNSPLHF.

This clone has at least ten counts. The part of the CDR3 DNA that was read is TGTGCCAGCAGCTTAACGTCGGCAGGGAAGAACACCGGGGAG. It specifies CASSLTSAGKNTGE. The whole CDR3 is CASSLTSAGKNTGELFF. The chain combines TRBV7-3 with TRBJ2-2, with D perhaps TRBD1 (5 bases). The read comes to an end 3 residues before the CDR3 does, leaving the germline J gene to fill in the end. This CDR3 spans 17 amino acids. Trimming pared 0 bases from V and 1 base from J, leaving 12 bases between. Germline V lookup: CDR1 SGHTA, CDR2 FQGTGA.

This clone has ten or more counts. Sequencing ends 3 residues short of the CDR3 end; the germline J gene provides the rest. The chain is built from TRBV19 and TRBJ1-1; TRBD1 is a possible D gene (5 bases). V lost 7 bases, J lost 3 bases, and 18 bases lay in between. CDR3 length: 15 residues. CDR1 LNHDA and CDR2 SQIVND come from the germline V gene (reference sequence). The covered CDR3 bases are TGTGCCAGTATCATAGTGGGCAGGGTGCACACTGAA. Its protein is CASIIVGRVHTE. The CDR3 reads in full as CASIIVGRVHTEAFF. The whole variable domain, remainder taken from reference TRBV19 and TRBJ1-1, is DGGITQSPKYLFRKEGQNVTLSCEQNLNHDAMYWYRQDPGQGLRLIYYSQIVNDFQKGDIAEGYSVSREKKESFPLTVTSAQKNPTAFYLCASIIVGRVHTEAFFGQGTRLTVV.

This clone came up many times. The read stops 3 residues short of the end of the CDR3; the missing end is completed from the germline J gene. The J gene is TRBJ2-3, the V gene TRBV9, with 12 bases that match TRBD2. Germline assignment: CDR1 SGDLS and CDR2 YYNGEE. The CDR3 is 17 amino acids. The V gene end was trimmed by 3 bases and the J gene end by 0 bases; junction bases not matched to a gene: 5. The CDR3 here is CASSEASGGESTDTQYF. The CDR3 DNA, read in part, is TGTGCCAGCAGCGAGGCTAGCGGGGGGGAGAGCACAGATACG.

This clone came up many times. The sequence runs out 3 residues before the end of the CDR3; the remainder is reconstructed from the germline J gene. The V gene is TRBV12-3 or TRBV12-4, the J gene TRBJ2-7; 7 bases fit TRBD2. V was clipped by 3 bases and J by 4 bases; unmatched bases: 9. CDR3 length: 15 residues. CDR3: CASSFRGSPPYEQYF. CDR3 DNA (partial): TGTGCCAGCAGTTTTCGCGGGAGTCCCCCGTACGAG.

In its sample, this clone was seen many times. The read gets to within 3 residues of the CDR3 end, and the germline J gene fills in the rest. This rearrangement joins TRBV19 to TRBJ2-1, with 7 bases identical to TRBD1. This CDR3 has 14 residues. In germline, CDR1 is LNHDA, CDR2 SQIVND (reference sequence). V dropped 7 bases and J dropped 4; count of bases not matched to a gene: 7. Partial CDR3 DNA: TGTGCCAGTAAAAGGACAGGCCCGTACAATGAG. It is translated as CASKRTGPYNE. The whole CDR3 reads CASKRTGPYNEQFF. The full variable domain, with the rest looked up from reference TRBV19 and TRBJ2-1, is DGGITQSPKYLFRKEGQNVTLSCEQNLNHDAMYWYRQDPGQGLRLIYYSQIVNDFQKGDIAEGYSVSREKKESFPLTVTSAQKNPTAFYLCASKRTGPYNEQFFGPGTRLTVL.

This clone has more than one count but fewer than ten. The part of the CDR3 DNA that was read is TGTGCCAGCAGCTCCCACAGGGGAAACTATGGC. Translated, it gives CASSSHRGNYG. Given in full, the CDR3 is CASSSHRGNYGYTF. The V call is TRBV7-2, the J call TRBJ1-2; 7 bases agree with TRBD1. Coverage ceases 3 residues before the CDR3 finishes, and the germline J gene fills in the end. Germline CDR1 and CDR2: SGHTA and FQGNSA. The CDR3 is 14 residues long. Losses at the gene ends were 4 bases for V and 2 bases for J; bases not matched to a gene: 4.

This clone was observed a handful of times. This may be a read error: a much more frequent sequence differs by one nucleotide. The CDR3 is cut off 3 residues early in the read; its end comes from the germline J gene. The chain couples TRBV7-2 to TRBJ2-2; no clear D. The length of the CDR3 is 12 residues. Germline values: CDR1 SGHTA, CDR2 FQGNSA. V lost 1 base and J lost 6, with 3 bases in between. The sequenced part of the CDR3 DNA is TGTGCCAGCAGCTTAGACTCCGGGGAG. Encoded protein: CASSLDSGE. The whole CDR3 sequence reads CASSLDSGELFF.

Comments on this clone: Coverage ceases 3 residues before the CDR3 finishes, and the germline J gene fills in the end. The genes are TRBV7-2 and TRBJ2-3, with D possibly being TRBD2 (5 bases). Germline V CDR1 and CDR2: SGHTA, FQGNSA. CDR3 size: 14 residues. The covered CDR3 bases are TGTGCCAGCAGCTTTCAGGTCTCCGGGGAGACG. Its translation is CASSFQVSGET. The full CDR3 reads CASSFQVSGETQYF.

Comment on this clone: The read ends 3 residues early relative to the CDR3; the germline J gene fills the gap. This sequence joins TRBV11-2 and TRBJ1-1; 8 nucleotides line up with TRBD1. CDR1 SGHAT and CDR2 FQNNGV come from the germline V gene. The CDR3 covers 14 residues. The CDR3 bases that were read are TGTGCCAGCAGCTTTCAGGGGGCTTTTGGAGAA. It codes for CASSFQGAFGE. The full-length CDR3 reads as CASSFQGAFGEAFF.

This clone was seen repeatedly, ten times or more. The sequenced CDR3 bases are TGCAGCGTTGAACTAGCGTCGAGCTCCTACGAG. Translation gives CSVELASSSYE. The whole CDR3 reads CSVELASSSYEQYF. The chain employs TRBV29-1 and TRBJ2-7, with a weak D call TRBD2 (6 bases). The observed sequence ends 3 residues before the CDR3 terminus, with the missing tail filled in from the germline J gene. The V end was cut by 2 bases, the J end by 0 bases, with 11 bases between. The germline CDR1 and CDR2 sequences are SQVTM and ANQGSEA. There are 14 residues in the CDR3.

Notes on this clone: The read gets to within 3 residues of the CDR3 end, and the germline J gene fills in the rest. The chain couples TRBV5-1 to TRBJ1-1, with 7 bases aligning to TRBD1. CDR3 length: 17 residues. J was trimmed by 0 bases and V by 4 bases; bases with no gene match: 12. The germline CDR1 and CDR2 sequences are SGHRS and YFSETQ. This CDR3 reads CASSPRSTGQMNTEAFF. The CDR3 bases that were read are TGCGCCAGCAGCCCTAGAAGTACGGGACAGATGAACACTGAA.

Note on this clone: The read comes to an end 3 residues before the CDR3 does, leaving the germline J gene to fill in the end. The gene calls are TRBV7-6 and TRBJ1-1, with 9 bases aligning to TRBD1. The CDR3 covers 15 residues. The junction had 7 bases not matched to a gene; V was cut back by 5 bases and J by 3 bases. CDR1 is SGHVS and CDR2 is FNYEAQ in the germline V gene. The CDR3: CASSPGTGKDTEAFF. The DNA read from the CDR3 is TGTGCCAGCAGCCCCGGGACAGGGAAGGACACTGAA.

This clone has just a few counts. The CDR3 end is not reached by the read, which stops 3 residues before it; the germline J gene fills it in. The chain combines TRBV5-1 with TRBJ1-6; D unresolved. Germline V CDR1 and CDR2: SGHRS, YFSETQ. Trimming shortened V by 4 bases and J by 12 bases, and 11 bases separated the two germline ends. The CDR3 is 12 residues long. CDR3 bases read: TGCGCCAGCAGCCCAGAACACGAACCC. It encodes CASSPEHEP. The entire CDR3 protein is CASSPEHEPLHF. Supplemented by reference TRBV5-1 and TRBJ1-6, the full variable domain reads KAGVTQTPRYLIKTRGQQVTLSCSPISGHRSVSWYQQTPGQGLQFLFEYFSETQRNKGNFPGRFSGRQFSNSRSEMNVSTLELGDSALYLCASSPEHEPLHFGNGTRLTVT.

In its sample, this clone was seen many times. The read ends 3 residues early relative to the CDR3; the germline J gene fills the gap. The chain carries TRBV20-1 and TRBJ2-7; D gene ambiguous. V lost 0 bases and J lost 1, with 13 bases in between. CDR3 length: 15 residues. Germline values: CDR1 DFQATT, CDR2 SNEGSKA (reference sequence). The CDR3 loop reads CSAREGSRASYEQYF. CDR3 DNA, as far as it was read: TGCAGTGCTAGAGAGGGCAGTAGAGCATCCTACGAG.

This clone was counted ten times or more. The CDR3 protein is CSVQGANTEAFF. The DNA read from the CDR3 is TGCAGCGTCCAGGGGGCGAACACTGAA. The gene calls are TRBV29-1 and TRBJ1-1; 8 bases map to TRBD1. The read terminates 3 residues before the CDR3 end, so the remaining end is supplied by the germline J gene. This CDR3 contains 12 residues. With 6 bases clipped from V and 1 base from J, the junction kept 1 base outside the gene matches. Germline CDR1 SQVTM, CDR2 ANQGSEA.

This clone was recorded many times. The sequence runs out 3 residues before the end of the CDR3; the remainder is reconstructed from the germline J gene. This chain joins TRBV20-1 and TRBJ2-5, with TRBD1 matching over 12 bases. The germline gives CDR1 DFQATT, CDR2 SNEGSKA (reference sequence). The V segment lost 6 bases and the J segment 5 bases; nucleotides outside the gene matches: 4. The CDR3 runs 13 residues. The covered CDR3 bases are TGCAGTGCGGGACAGGGGGCGGAGGAGACC. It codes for CSAGQGAEET. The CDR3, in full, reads CSAGQGAEETQYF.

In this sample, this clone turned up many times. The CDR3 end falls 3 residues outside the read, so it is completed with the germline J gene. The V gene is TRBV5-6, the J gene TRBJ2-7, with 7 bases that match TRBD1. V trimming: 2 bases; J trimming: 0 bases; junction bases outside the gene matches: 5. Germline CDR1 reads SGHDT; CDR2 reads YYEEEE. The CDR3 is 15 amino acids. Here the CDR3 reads CASSFYGQDSYEQYF. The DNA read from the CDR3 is TGTGCCAGCAGCTTCTACGGACAGGACTCCTACGAG.

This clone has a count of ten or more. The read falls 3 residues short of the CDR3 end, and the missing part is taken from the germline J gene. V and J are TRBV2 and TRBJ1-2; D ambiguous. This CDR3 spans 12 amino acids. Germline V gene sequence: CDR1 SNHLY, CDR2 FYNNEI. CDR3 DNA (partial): TGTGCCAGCACCCAGAGTCCTCTCGGC. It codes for CASTQSPLG. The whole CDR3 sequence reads CASTQSPLGYTF. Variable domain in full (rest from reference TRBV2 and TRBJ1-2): EPEVTQTPSHQVTQMGQEVILRCVPISNHLYFYWYRQILGQKVEFLVSFYNNEISEKSEIFDDQFSVERPDGSNFTLKIRSTKLEDSAMYFCASTQSPLGYTFGSGTRLTVV.

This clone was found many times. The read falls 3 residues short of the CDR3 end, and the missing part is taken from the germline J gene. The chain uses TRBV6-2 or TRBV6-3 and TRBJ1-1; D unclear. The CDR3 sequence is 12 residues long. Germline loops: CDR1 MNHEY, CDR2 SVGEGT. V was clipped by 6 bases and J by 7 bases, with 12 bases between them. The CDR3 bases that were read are TGTGCCAGCAGGGGATCCGGGGATGAA. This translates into CASRGSGDE. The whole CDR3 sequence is CASRGSGDEAFF.

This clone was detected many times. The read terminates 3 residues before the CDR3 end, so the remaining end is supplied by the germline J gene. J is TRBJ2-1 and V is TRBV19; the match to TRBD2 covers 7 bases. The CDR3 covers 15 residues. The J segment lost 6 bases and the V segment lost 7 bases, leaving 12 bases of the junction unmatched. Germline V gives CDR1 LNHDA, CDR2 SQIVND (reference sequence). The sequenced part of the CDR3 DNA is TGTGCCAGTAAACCTGGACGGGGGGAGGGCAATGAG. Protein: CASKPGRGEGNE. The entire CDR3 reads CASKPGRGEGNEQFF.

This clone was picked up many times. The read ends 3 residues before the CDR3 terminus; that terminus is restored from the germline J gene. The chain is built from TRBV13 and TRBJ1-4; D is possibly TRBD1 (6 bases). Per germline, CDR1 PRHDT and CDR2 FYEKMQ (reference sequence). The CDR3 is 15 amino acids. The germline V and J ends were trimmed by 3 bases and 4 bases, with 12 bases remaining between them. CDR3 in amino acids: CASSLQGNGNEKLFF. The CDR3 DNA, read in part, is TGTGCCAGCAGCTTGCAGGGGAATGGTAATGAAAAA.

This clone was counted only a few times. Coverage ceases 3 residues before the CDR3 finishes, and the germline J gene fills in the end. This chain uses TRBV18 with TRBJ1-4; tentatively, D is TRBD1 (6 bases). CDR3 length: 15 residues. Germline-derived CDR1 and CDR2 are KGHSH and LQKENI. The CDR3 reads CASSSGTGTNSPLFF. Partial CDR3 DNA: TGTGCCAGCTCATCGGGCACAGGGACTAATTCACCA.